What follows are 25 T cell receptor beta chains derived from one specimen sequenced in a study of T cells in women clearing cervical HPV infection. The table came from immunoSEQ multiplex PCR; TCRdb's copy has only in-frame clones and leaves some out. This sample's clone table lists around 30,000 clones. The material sequenced was blood buffy coat. The origin of the receptors is a woman between 18 and 70 years old with a cervical HPV16 infection that either progressed to CIN3+ or cleared (not recorded which).

Details on this clone: Read coverage stops 3 residues before the CDR3 terminus; the germline J gene supplies the remainder. The chain is built from TRBV7-3 and TRBJ2-2; D ambiguous. Germline V gene data show CDR1 as SGHTA and CDR2 as FQGTGA. CDR3 length: 17 amino acids. Trimming left V 5 bases short and J 4 bases short, with 20 bases between. The part of the CDR3 DNA that was read is TGTGCCAGCAGCCCACTTGCAGAAACTATTGGCACCGGGGAG. Protein: CASSPLAETIGTGE. The whole CDR3 protein reads CASSPLAETIGTGELFF.

A remark on this clone: The CDR3 end lies 3 residues beyond the end of the read and is filled in from the germline J gene. This sequence joins TRBV4-2 and TRBJ1-5, with 8 bases that match TRBD1. The trim removed 4 bases at V and 6 bases at J, leaving 5 bases unmatched. Germline CDR1 reads LGHNA; CDR2 reads YNFKEQ. The CDR3 is made up of 14 amino acids. CDR3 sequence reads: CASSRDTGGQPQHF. Partial CDR3 DNA: TGTGCCAGCAGCCGAGACACAGGGGGTCAGCCC.

Comment on this clone: The sequence runs out 3 residues before the end of the CDR3; the remainder is reconstructed from the germline J gene. The gene calls are TRBV19 and TRBJ1-5; TRBD1 is a possible D gene (6 bases). The CDR3 length is 15 residues. The V end lost 6 bases, the J end lost 4 bases, and 16 bases lay between the germline ends. Germline assignment: CDR1 LNHDA and CDR2 SQIVND (reference sequence). The CDR3 sequence: CASRARGGWNQPQHF. Incomplete CDR3 DNA: TGTGCCAGTAGGGCCAGGGGAGGTTGGAATCAGCCC.

A word on this clone: Coverage ceases 3 residues before the CDR3 finishes, and the germline J gene fills in the end. This sequence joins TRBV20-1 and TRBJ2-5; 9 bases are shared with TRBD2. The germline V gene has CDR1 DFQATT and CDR2 SNEGSKA (reference sequence). V gave up 5 bases and J gave up 4 bases; unmatched junction bases: 14. The CDR3 extends over 16 amino acids. CDR3 sequence: CSAPRLGGGARETQYF. The sequenced part of the CDR3 DNA is TGCAGTGCTCCCCGACTAGGCGGGGGGGCTAGAGAGACC.

In regard to this clone: The read terminates 3 residues ahead of where the CDR3 ends, so the germline J gene completes it. The genes are TRBV5-4 and TRBJ2-7; 8 positions match TRBD2. The length of the CDR3 is 15 residues. CDR1 is SGHNT and CDR2 is YYREEE in the germline V gene (reference sequence). V lost 0 bases, J lost 2 bases, and 4 bases stayed unmatched. CDR3: CASSLERGGTYEQYF. The DNA read from the CDR3 is TGTGCCAGCAGCTTGGAACGCGGGGGGACCTACGAG.

About this clone itself: The missing CDR3 end, 3 residues past where the read stops, is filled in from the germline J gene. The rearrangement joins TRBV12-3 or TRBV12-4 to TRBJ2-1; TRBD2 matches at 8 bases. CDR3 length: 14 amino acids. With V trimmed by 1 base and J by 4 bases, 0 bases remained unmatched. This chain's CDR3 is CASSLVAGYNEQFF. The CDR3 bases that were read are TGTGCCAGCAGTTTAGTAGCGGGGTACAATGAG.

Concerning this clone itself: Read sequence stops 3 residues before the CDR3 end, and the germline J gene provides the missing end. This chain links TRBV10-1 with TRBJ2-3, with D possibly being TRBD1 (6 bases). With 2 bases removed from V and 0 bases from J, the gap between germline ends came to 9 bases. Germline V CDR1 and CDR2: WNHNN, SYGVQD (reference sequence). This CDR3 has 15 amino acids. The CDR3 DNA, read in part, is TGCGCCAGCAGTGAGCCCACAGGGAGCACAGATACG. This translates into CASSEPTGSTDT. The entire CDR3 reads CASSEPTGSTDTQYF.

As for this clone: The observed sequence ends 3 residues before the CDR3 terminus, with the missing tail filled in from the germline J gene. The rearrangement uses TRBV29-1 and TRBJ1-1; D is perhaps TRBD1 (5 bases). Germline lookup yields CDR1 SQVTM and CDR2 ANQGSEA. V lost 0 bases and J lost 5, with 19 bases in between. There are 16 residues in the CDR3. Partial CDR3 DNA: TGCAGCGTTGAAGATCAGGGCAGGGCGAGCGGGACTGAA. Residues: CSVEDQGRASGTE. The whole CDR3 protein is CSVEDQGRASGTEAFF. The variable domain in full, with the rest retrieved from reference TRBV29-1 and TRBJ1-1, is SAVISQKPSRDICQRGTSLTIQCQVDSQVTMMFWYRQQPGQSLTLIATANQGSEATYESGFVIDKFPISRPNLTFSTLTVSNMSPEDSSIYLCSVEDQGRASGTEAFFGQGTRLTVV.

Concerning this clone: The CDR3 extends 3 residues past the end of the read, so its final part is completed from the germline J gene. The chain couples TRBV2 to TRBJ1-5; D is uncertain. CDR3 length equals 15 residues. The germline V and J ends were trimmed by 4 bases and 3 bases, with 13 bases remaining between them. Looked up from germline, CDR1 is SNHLY and CDR2 is FYNNEI. The CDR3 spells CASSVSRQINQPQHF. Incomplete CDR3 DNA: TGTGCCAGCAGTGTGTCCAGGCAGATCAATCAGCCC.

Of note for this clone: The read terminates 3 residues before the CDR3 end, so the remaining end is supplied by the germline J gene. The V call is TRBV5-1, the J call TRBJ1-5; D perhaps matches TRBD1 (5 bases). Germline loops: CDR1 SGHRS, CDR2 YFSETQ. V lost 4 bases, J lost 2 bases, and 16 bases lay in between. The CDR3 sequence is 16 residues long. Here the CDR3 reads CASSPGGGIGNQPQHF. CDR3 DNA, as far as it was read: TGCGCCAGCAGCCCCGGGGGGGGAATAGGCAATCAGCCC.

With regard to this clone: The CDR3 goes on 3 residues after the read ends, and that part is filled in from the germline J gene. This chain links TRBV19 with TRBJ1-2; 11 bases agree with TRBD1. The germline V gene encodes CDR1 LNHDA and CDR2 SQIVND (reference sequence). After removal of 9 bases from V and 0 bases from J, the junction contained 12 bases not matched to a gene. The length of the CDR3 is 17 residues. The CDR3 protein is CASLPRGQGVANYGYTF. The part of the CDR3 DNA that was read is TGTGCCAGCCTCCCTAGGGGACAGGGGGTGGCTAACTATGGC.

On this clone itself: From the germline J gene comes the end of the CDR3, since the read stops 3 residues before it. The V call is TRBV20-1, the J call TRBJ1-1; D remains unclear. Germline CDR1 and CDR2: DFQATT and SNEGSKA (reference sequence). CDR3 length: 13 amino acids. V shed 8 bases and J shed 0 bases, with 13 bases lying between them. The chain's CDR3 is CSFERLMNTEAFF. CDR3 DNA, as far as it was read: TGCAGTTTTGAGAGACTCATGAACACTGAA.

Comment on this clone: The read stops 3 residues short of the end of the CDR3; the missing end is completed from the germline J gene. The J gene is TRBJ1-1, the V gene TRBV19; 11 positions match TRBD1. CDR1 LNHDA and CDR2 SQIVND come from the germline V gene (reference sequence). The CDR3 has 15 amino acids. The CDR3: CATRRAGQGAKEAFF. The CDR3 DNA, read in part, is TGTGCCACCCGGCGAGCTGGACAGGGGGCCAAGGAA.

About this clone itself: The CDR3 extends 3 residues past the end of the read, so its final part is completed from the germline J gene. The genes are TRBV2 and TRBJ2-7, with 8 nucleotides matching TRBD1. Germline V gene sequence: CDR1 SNHLY, CDR2 FYNNEI. The trim removed 8 bases at V and 1 base at J, leaving 7 bases unmatched. CDR3 length: 14 residues. Partial CDR3 DNA: TGTGCCAGCGGTGGAAGGACAGGGTCCTACGAG. This gives the protein CASGGRTGSYE. The whole CDR3 reads CASGGRTGSYEQYF.

About this clone itself: The read finishes 3 residues shy of the CDR3 end, and the germline J gene is used to complete it. J is TRBJ1-6 and V is TRBV5-5; 8 bases fit TRBD1. The CDR3 runs 15 residues. From germline, CDR1 is SGHKS and CDR2 YYEKEE (reference sequence). Germline trimming cut 0 bases from V and 7 bases from J; bases unmatched to any gene: 3. This CDR3 reads CASSLGTGRNSPLHF. Incomplete CDR3 DNA: TGTGCCAGCAGCTTGGGGACAGGGAGGAATTCACCC.

In regard to this clone: The sequence runs out 3 residues before the end of the CDR3; the remainder is reconstructed from the germline J gene. This rearrangement joins TRBV2 to TRBJ2-1, with 8 bases lining up with TRBD2. V gave up 7 bases and J gave up 0 bases; unmatched junction bases: 2. Germline V gene data show CDR1 as SNHLY and CDR2 as FYNNEI. The CDR3 extends over 14 amino acids. The CDR3 sequence: CASIGTSSYNEQFF. The CDR3 DNA, read in part, is TGTGCCAGCATCGGGACTAGCTCCTACAATGAG. Combining the CDR3 with reference TRBV2 and TRBJ2-1 gives the whole variable domain EPEVTQTPSHQVTQMGQEVILRCVPISNHLYFYWYRQILGQKVEFLVSFYNNEISEKSEIFDDQFSVERPDGSNFTLKIRSTKLEDSAMYFCASIGTSSYNEQFFGPGTRLTVL.

Partial CDR3 DNA: TGCGCCAGCAGTGAGTCTACGGGGTTCACAGATACG. Amino acid sequence: CASSESTGFTDT. The CDR3 in its entirety is CASSESTGFTDTQYF. J is TRBJ2-3 and V is TRBV10-1; a possible D gene is TRBD2 (5 bases). Sequencing ends 3 residues short of the CDR3 end; the germline J gene provides the rest. V dropped 0 bases and J dropped 2 bases, with 9 bases sitting between them. This CDR3 has 15 residues. Germline V gene sequence: CDR1 WNHNN, CDR2 SYGVQD (reference sequence).

As regards this clone: The read terminates 3 residues before the CDR3 end, so the remaining end is supplied by the germline J gene. The chain is built from TRBV19 and TRBJ1-6; D not resolved. CDR1 LNHDA and CDR2 SQIVND come from the germline V gene (reference sequence). CDR3 length equals 13 residues. Trimming removed 3 bases at V and 9 bases at J, with 9 bases between. Partial CDR3 DNA: TGTGCCAGTAGTATTAGCCAGTTTTCACCC. It encodes CASSISQFSP. The entire CDR3 protein reads CASSISQFSPLHF.

Concerning this clone: The read ends 3 residues shy of where the CDR3 ends; the end is completed using the germline J gene. This chain uses TRBV6-2 or TRBV6-3 with TRBJ2-4; D gene uncertain. Germline loops: CDR1 MNHEY, CDR2 SVGEGT. This CDR3 is 13 amino acids long. The sequenced part of the CDR3 DNA is TGTGCCAGCACTGAGTCTCATCTCTATGGT. As protein: CASTESHLYG. The entire CDR3 protein reads CASTESHLYGQYF.

CDR3 DNA (partial): TGTGCCAGCAGTGATTTCCTACTCGAGGGCACCGGGGAG. It codes for CASSDFLLEGTGE. The complete CDR3 reads CASSDFLLEGTGELFF. The V gene is TRBV2, the J gene TRBJ2-2; weak D call: TRBD2 (5 bases). With the read ending 3 residues before the CDR3 end, the germline J gene is used to fill in that end. CDR3 length: 16 residues. Deletions cut 3 bases from V and 4 bases from J, with 15 bases between. CDR1 SNHLY and CDR2 FYNNEI come from the germline V gene.

The CDR3 loop is CSARDSPDYQRGTQYF. The CDR3 DNA, read in part, is TGCAGTGCTAGAGATTCTCCGGACTACCAGCGGGGGACC. The J gene is TRBJ2-5, the V gene TRBV20-1; 7 bases match TRBD2. The sequence runs out 3 residues before the end of the CDR3; the remainder is reconstructed from the germline J gene. This CDR3 is 16 amino acids long. The germline V gene has CDR1 DFQATT and CDR2 SNEGSKA (reference sequence). V lost 0 bases to trimming and J lost 7 bases; unmatched junction nucleotides: 14.

CDR3 bases read: TGTGCCAGCAGAGGCTGGCAGACTCCTTACAATGAG. Protein sequence: CASRGWQTPYNE. Given in full, the CDR3 is CASRGWQTPYNEQFF. The chain carries TRBV2 and TRBJ2-1; D is uncertain. The sequence runs out 3 residues before the end of the CDR3; the remainder is reconstructed from the germline J gene. Germline V gene data show CDR1 as SNHLY and CDR2 as FYNNEI. With 6 bases removed from V and 4 bases from J, the gap between germline ends came to 16 bases. The CDR3 contains 15 residues.

As to this clone: The read gets to within 3 residues of the CDR3 end, and the germline J gene fills in the rest. The J gene is TRBJ1-2, the V gene TRBV7-9; 9 bases map to TRBD1. This CDR3 is built from 15 residues. V lost 6 bases, J lost 2 bases, and 7 bases stayed unmatched. The germline gives CDR1 SEHNR, CDR2 FQNEAQ (reference sequence). Partial CDR3 DNA: TGTGCCAGCAGATCATCCGGGACAGGGAACTATGGC. It specifies CASRSSGTGNYG. The CDR3 reads in full as CASRSSGTGNYGYTF.

Comments on this clone: The read stops 3 residues short of the end of the CDR3; the missing end is completed from the germline J gene. V gene TRBV30 combines with J gene TRBJ2-4, with TRBD1 as a possible D gene (6 bases). The CDR3 consists of 15 residues. Germline V gene data show CDR1 as GTSNPN and CDR2 as SVGIG (reference sequence). This CDR3 is CAWRLTGPTNYGQYF. CDR3 bases read: TGTGCCTGGAGGCTGACAGGCCCCACTAACTATGGT.

In regard to this clone: The CDR3 is cut off 3 residues early in the read; its end comes from the germline J gene. The rearrangement joins TRBV12-5 to TRBJ1-2; D remains ambiguous. V was trimmed by 0 bases and J by 4 bases, leaving 15 bases between them. The germline CDR1 and CDR2 sequences are LGHNT and FRNRAP. The CDR3 loop spans 16 amino acids. The CDR3 protein is CASGLVPEDKIYGYTF. CDR3 DNA (partial): TGTGCTAGTGGTTTGGTACCCGAAGACAAAATCTATGGC.